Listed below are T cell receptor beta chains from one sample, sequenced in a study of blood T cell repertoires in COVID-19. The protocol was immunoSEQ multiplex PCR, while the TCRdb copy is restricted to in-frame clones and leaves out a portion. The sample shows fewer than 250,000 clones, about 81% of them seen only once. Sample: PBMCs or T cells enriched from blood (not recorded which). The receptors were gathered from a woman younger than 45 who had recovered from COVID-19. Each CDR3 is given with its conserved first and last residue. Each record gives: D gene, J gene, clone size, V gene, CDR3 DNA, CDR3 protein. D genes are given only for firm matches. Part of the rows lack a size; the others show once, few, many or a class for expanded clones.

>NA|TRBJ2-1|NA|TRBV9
TGTGCCAGCAGCCTCGTAGGGGGCAATGAGCAGTTCTTC
CASSLVGGNEQFF
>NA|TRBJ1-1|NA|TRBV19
TGTGCCAGTAGTATTGAGGCACACGAAGCTTTCTTT
CASSIEAHEAFF
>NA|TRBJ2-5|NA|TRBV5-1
TGCGCCAGCAGCTCTAAGGGGCGGCAAGAGACCCAGTACTTC
CASSSKGRQETQYF
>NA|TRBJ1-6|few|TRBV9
TGTGCCAGCAGCTCAACCGGCGGCAGTGGCTATAATTCACCCCTCCACTTT
CASSSTGGSGYNSPLHF
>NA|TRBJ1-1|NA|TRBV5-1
TGCGCCAGCAGCTCCGGGAGGGCCATGAACACTGAAGCTTTCTTT
CASSSGRAMNTEAFF
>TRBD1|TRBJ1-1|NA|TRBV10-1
TGCGCCAGCAGTGAGAGGACAGGACCCCAGAACACTGAAGCTTTCTTT
CASSERTGPQNTEAFF
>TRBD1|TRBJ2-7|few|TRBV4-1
TGCGCCAGCAGCCAAGATCTGGACAGGGCAGTGGACGAGCAGTACTTC
CASSQDLDRAVDEQYF
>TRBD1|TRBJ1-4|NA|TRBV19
TGTGCCAGTAGTTTCGGACAGGGCTATGAAAAACTGTTTTTT
CASSFGQGYEKLFF
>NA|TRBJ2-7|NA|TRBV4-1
TGCGCCAGCAGCCAAATGGTGGGGCCTTCCTACGAGCAGTACTTC
CASSQMVGPSYEQYF
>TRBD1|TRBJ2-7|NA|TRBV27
TGTGCCAGCAGTTCTGGGACAGGGTTTTACGAGCAGTACTTC
CASSSGTGFYEQYF
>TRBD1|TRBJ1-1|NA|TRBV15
TGTGCCACCAGCAGAGCGGACAGGATGTCTGAAGCTTTCTTT
CATSRADRMSEAFF
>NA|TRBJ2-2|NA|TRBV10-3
TGTGCCATCAGGGCTGGTTCCCCCTCAGACACCGGGGAGCTGTTTTTT
CAIRAGSPSDTGELFF
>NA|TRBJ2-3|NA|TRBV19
TGTGCCAGTAGTGTCCTCTCGGGCGGACTCACAGATACGCAGTATTTT
CASSVLSGGLTDTQYF
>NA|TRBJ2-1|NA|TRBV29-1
TGCAGTTGTGGGGACTCCCCCTACAATGAGCAGTTCTTC
CSCGDSPYNEQFF
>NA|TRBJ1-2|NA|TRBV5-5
TGTGCCAGCAGCTTAGCAGGAACCAATACTAACTATGGCTACACCTTC
CASSLAGTNTNYGYTF
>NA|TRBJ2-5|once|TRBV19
TGTGCCAGTAGTATGGCCGACAGTCGGTACCAAGAGACCCAGTACTTC
CASSMADSRYQETQYF
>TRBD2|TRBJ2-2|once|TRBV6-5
TGTGCCAGCACACTAGCGGCGAACACCGGGGAGCTGTTTTTT
CASTLAANTGELFF
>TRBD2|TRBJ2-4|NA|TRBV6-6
TGTGCCAGCAGTTGGACTAGCGGGAGAAACATTCAGTACTTC
CASSWTSGRNIQYF
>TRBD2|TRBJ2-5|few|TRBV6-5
TGTGCCAGCAGTTACTGGGGGGGAGTCCAAGAGACCCAGTACTTC
CASSYWGGVQETQYF
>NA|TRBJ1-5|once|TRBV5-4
TGTGCCAGCAGCTGGGGAGGGAGGTCGTCCAATCAGCCCCAGCATTTT
CASSWGGRSSNQPQHF
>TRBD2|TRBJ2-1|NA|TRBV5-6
TGTGCCAGCAGCTTGGAAGCTAGCGGGAGGTACAATGAGCAGTTCTTC
CASSLEASGRYNEQFF
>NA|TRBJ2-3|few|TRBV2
TGTGCCAGCAGTGGGGGGCAGGCAGATACGCAGTATTTT
CASSGGQADTQYF
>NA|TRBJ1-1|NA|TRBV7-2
TGTGCCAGCAGCCTAACTCGGGACAAGAACACTGAAGCTTTCTTT
CASSLTRDKNTEAFF
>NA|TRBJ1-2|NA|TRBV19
TGTGCCAGTAGTATAGATGGACAGCTTCCTCACTATGGCTACACCTTC
CASSIDGQLPHYGYTF
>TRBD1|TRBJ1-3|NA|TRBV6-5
TGTGCCAGCAGTTTCCGGACAGGGGTAAACACCATATATTTT
CASSFRTGVNTIYF
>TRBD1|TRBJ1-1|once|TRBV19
TGTGCCAGTAGTACCCGGACAGGGGGGATGAACACTGAAGCTTTCTTT
CASSTRTGGMNTEAFF
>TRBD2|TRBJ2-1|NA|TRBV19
TGTGCCACCGGCCGGGAGCGGGGCGTCAATGAGCAGTTCTTC
CATGRERGVNEQFF
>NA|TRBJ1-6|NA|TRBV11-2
TGTGCCAGCAGCTTAGAGCCGGGGGTGAAGTCACCCCTCCACTTT
CASSLEPGVKSPLHF
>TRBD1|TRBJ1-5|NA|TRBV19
TGTGCCAGTAGTGACAGGGTGGATCAGCCCCAGCATTTT
CASSDRVDQPQHF
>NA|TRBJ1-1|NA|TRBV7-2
TGTGCCAGCAGCCTCAAGGGAGGGACCACTGAAGCTTTCTTT
CASSLKGGTTEAFF
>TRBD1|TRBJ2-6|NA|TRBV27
TGTGCCAGCAGTTTAGGACAGGGGGCTTATGGGGCCAACGTCCTGACTTTC
CASSLGQGAYGANVLTF
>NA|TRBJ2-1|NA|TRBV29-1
TGCAGCGTTGAAGATAGGCAGGGTTATCGTGACAATGAGCAGTTCTTC
CSVEDRQGYRDNEQFF
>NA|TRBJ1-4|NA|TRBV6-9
TGTGCCAGCAGTTATCAGGTAACCATTAATGAAAAACTGTTTTTT
CASSYQVTINEKLFF
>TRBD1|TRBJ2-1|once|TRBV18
TGTGCCAGCTCACTAACCGGGACAGGGGTTGATGAGCAGTTCTTC
CASSLTGTGVDEQFF
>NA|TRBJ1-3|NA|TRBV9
TGTGCCAGCAGCAGGGGCGACCGTGGAAACACCATATATTTT
CASSRGDRGNTIYF
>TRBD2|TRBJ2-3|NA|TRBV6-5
TGTGCCAGCCGGAGGCTAGCGGGGAGCACAGATACGCAGTATTTT
CASRRLAGSTDTQYF
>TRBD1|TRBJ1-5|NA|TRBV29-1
TGCAGCGTTGTAGCTGGGGGACAGGGAAGCAATCAGCCCCAGCATTTT
CSVVAGGQGSNQPQHF
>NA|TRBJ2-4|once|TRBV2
TGTGCCAGCAGTGAAGCGCTTATGTGGCCTAGAAAGATTCAGTACTTC
CASSEALMWPRKIQYF
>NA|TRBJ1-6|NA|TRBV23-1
TGCGCCAGCAGTCACCCCCGGGAGGGGCCTAATTCACCCCTCCACTTT
CASSHPREGPNSPLHF
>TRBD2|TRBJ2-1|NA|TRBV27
TGTGCCAGCAGTTTACGGGCGACTAGCGGGGGTTACAATGAGCAGTTCTTC
CASSLRATSGGYNEQFF
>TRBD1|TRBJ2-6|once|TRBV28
TGTGCCAGCAGTTCCACAGGGGGGCGTAGCGGCCGTGGGGCCAACGTCCTGACTTTC
CASSSTGGRSGRGANVLTF
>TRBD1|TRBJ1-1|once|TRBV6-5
TGTGCCAGCAGTTACTCCGCGACAGGGTACCCTGAAGCTTTCTTT
CASSYSATGYPEAFF
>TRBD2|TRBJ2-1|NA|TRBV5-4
TGTGCCAGCAGCTTGGAGACTAGCGGGACTCATGAGCAGTTCTTC
CASSLETSGTHEQFF
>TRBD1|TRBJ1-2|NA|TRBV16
TGTGCCAGCAGCCAATCGATTTCCGGACAGGGTTCCCTCTATGGCTACACCTTC
CASSQSISGQGSLYGYTF
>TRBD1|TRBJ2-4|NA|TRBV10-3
TGTGCCATCAGTAACGGACAGGGGGCGGACATTCAGTACTTC
CAISNGQGADIQYF
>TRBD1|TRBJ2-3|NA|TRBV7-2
TGTGCCAGCAGCTCCGACAGGGGATCAAGCACAGATACGCAGTATTTT
CASSSDRGSSTDTQYF
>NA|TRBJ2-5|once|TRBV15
TGTGCCACCAGCAGAGATTTCCGACTAGACTTGTACCAAGAGACCCAGTACTTC
CATSRDFRLDLYQETQYF
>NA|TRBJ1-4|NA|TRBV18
TGTGCCAGCGCCAGACTCCCCGGTATGGATGAAAAACTGTTTTTT
CASARLPGMDEKLFF
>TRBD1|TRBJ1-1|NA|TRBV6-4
TGTGCCAGCAGACCAGGGGACAGGGCGAACACTGAAGCTTTCTTT
CASRPGDRANTEAFF
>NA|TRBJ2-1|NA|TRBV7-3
TGTGCCAGCAGCTTAACCGGATCTCTCGGGGCCTACAATGAGCAGTTCTTC
CASSLTGSLGAYNEQFF
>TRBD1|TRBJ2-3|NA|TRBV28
TGTGCCAGCAGTTCGTCGTACAGGGGGCCTAGCACAGATACGCAGTATTTT
CASSSSYRGPSTDTQYF
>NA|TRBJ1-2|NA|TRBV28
TGTGCCAGCAGACCTATCAGGGTGTCAAGTGAAGGCTACACCTTC
CASRPIRVSSEGYTF
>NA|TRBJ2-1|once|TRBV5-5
TGTGCCAGCAGCGGGCAGGTCTACAATGAGCAGTTCTTC
CASSGQVYNEQFF
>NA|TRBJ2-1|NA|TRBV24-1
TGTGCCACCAGTGACTTGGAGCCAAGCTCCTACAATGAGCAGTTCTTC
CATSDLEPSSYNEQFF
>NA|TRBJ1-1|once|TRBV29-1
TGCAGCGTTGAAGGATACAATGAAGCTTTCTTT
CSVEGYNEAFF